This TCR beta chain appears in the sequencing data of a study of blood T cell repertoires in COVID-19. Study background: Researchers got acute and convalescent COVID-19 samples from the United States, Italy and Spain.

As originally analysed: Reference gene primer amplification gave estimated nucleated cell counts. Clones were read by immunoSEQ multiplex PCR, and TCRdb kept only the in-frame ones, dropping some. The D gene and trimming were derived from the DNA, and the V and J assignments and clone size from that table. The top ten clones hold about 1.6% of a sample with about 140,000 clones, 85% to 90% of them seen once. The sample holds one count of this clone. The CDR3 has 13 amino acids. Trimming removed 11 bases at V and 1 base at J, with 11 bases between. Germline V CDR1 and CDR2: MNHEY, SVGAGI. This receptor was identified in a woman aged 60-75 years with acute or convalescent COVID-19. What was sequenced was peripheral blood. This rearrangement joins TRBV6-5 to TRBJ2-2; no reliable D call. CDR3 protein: CASWALNTGELFF. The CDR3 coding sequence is TGTGCCTCCTGGGCTCTGAACACCGGGGAGCTGTTTTTT.